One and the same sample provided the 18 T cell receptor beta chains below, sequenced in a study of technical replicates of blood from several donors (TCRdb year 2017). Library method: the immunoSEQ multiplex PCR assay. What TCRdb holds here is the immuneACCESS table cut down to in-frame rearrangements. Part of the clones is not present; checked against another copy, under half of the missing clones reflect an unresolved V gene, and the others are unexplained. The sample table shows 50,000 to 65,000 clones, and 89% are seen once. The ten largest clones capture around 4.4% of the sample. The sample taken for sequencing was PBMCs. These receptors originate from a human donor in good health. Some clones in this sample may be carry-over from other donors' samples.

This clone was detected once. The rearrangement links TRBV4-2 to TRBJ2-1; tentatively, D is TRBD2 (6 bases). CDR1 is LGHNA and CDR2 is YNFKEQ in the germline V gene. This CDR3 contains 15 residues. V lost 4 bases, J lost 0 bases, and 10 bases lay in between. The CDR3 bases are TGTGCCAGCAGCCGGGACTGGAGCTCCTACAATGAGCAGTTCTTC. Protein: CASSRDWSSYNEQFF.

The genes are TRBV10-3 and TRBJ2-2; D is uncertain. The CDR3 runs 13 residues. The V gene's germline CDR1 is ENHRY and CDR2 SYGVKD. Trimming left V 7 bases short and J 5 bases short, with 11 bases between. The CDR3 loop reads CAITINPTGELFF. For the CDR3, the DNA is TGTGCCATCACTATAAACCCGACCGGGGAGCTGTTTTTT.

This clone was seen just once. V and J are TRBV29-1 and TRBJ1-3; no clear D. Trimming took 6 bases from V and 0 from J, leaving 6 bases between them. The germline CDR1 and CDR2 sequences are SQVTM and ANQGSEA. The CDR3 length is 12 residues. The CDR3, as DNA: TGCAGCGTCGGGGACTCTGGAAACACCATATATTTT. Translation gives CSVGDSGNTIYF.

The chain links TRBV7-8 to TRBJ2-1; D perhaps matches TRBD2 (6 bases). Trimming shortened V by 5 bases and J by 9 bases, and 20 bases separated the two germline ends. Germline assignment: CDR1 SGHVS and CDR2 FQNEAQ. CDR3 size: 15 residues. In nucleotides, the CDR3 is TGTGCCAGCAGCAGGAGGAGGAGGGATTCGGGTGAGCAGTTCTTC. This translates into CASSRRRRDSGEQFF.

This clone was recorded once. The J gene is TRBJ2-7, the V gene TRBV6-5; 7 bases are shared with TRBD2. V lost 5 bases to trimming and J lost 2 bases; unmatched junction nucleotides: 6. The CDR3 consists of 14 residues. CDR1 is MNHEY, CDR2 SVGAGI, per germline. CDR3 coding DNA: TGTGCCAGCAGTGCCCCGGGAGGAGCCTACGAGCAGTACTTC. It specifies CASSAPGGAYEQYF.

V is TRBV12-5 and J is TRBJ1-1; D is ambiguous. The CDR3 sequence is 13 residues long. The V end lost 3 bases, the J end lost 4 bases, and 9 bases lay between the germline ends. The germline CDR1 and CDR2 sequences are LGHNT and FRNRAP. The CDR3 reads CASGFSVITEAFF. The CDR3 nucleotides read TGTGCTAGTGGTTTCTCCGTAATCACTGAAGCTTTCTTT.

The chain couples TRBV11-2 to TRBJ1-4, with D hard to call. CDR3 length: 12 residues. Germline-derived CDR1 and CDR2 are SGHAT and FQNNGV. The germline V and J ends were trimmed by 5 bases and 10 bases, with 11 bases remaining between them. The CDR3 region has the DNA TGTGCCAGCAGCCGTACTGGGCGAAAACTGTTTTTT. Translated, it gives CASSRTGRKLFF.

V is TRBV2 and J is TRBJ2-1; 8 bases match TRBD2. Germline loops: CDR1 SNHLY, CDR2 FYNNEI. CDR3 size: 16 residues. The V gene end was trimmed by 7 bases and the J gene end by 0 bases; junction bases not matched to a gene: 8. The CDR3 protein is CASTRTGGRSYNEQFF. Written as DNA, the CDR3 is TGTGCCAGCACCCGAACGGGAGGGCGCTCCTACAATGAGCAGTTCTTC.

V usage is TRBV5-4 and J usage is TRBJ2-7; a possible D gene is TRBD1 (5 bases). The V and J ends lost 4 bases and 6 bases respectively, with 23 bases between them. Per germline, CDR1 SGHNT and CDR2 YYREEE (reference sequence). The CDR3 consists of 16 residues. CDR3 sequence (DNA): TGTGCCAGCAGCCGTACACAGGTCCCCACGTTTCGCGAGCAGTACTTC. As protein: CASSRTQVPTFREQYF.

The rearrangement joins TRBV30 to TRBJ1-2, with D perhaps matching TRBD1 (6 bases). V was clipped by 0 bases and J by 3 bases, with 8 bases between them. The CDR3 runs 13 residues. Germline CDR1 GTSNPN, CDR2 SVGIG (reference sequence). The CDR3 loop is CAWSVQGHYGYTF. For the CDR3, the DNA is TGTGCCTGGAGTGTACAGGGTCACTATGGCTACACCTTC.

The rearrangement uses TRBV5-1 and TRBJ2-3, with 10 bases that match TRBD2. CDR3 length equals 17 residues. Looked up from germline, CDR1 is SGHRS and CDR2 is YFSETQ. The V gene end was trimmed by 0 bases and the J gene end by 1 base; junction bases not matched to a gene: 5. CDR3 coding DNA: TGCGCCAGCAGCTTGGACCCGCTAGCGGGGGGCACAGATACGCAGTATTTT. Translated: CASSLDPLAGGTDTQYF. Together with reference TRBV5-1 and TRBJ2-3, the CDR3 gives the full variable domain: KAGVTQTPRYLIKTRGQQVTLSCSPISGHRSVSWYQQTPGQGLQFLFEYFSETQRNKGNFPGRFSGRQFSNSRSEMNVSTLELGDSALYLCASSLDPLAGGTDTQYFGPGTRLTVL.

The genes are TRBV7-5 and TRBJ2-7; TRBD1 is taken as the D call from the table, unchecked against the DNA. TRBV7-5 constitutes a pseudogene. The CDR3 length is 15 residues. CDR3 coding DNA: TGTGTCAGAAGCCCCGGGACAGGAGAAACCTACGAGCAGTACTTC. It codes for CVRSPGTGETYEQYF.

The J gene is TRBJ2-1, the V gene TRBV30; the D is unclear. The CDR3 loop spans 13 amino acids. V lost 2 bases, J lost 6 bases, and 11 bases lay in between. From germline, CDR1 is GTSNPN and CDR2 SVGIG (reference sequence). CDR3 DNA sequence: TGTGCCTGGAGTTGGCTAGTGGGCAATGAGCAGTTCTTC. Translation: CAWSWLVGNEQFF.

CDR3 sequence reads: CASSSTRTGRLSYEQYF. In nucleotides, the CDR3 is TGTGCCAGCAGCTCGACTCGGACAGGGCGCCTCTCTTACGAGCAGTACTTC. V gene TRBV7-9 combines with J gene TRBJ2-7; 8 bases fit TRBD1. The CDR3 extends over 17 amino acids. Germline assignment: CDR1 SEHNR and CDR2 FQNEAQ (reference sequence). V trimming: 4 bases; J trimming: 4 bases; junction bases outside the gene matches: 15.

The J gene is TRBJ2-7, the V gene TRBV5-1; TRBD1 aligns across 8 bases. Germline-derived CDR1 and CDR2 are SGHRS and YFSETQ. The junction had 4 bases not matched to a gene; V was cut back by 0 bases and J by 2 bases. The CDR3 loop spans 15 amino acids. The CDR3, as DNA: TGCGCCAGCAGCTTGGCGGTGACAGGGGCCTACGAGCAGTACTTC. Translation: CASSLAVTGAYEQYF.

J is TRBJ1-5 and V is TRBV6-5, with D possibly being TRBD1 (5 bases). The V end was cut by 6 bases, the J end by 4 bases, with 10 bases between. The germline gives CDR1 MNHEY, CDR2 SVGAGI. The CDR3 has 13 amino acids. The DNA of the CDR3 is TGTGCCAGCAGCTGGGACTCTAATCAGCCCCAGCATTTT. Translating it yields CASSWDSNQPQHF.

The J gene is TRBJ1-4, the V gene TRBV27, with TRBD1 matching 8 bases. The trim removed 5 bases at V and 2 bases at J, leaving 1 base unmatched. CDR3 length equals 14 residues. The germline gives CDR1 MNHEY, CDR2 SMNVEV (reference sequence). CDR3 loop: CASSRQGTNEKLFF. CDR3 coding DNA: TGTGCCAGCAGTCGACAGGGGACTAATGAAAAACTGTTTTTT.

The CDR3 spells CASSSPGQGMWEQYF. CDR3 DNA: TGTGCCAGCAGCAGCCCGGGACAGGGGATGTGGGAGCAGTACTTC. V gene TRBV7-2 combines with J gene TRBJ2-7; 10 positions match TRBD1. CDR1 SGHTA and CDR2 FQGNSA come from the germline V gene. The CDR3 has 15 amino acids. V lost 5 bases to trimming and J lost 7 bases; unmatched junction nucleotides: 11.